This T cell receptor beta chain came from a study of blood T cell repertoires in COVID-19. This CDR3 region has 17 residues. CDR1 is SGHTA, CDR2 FQGTGA, per germline. V gave up 1 base and J gave up 9 bases, with 24 bases separating them. The protocol was immunoSEQ multiplex PCR, while the TCRdb copy is restricted to in-frame clones and leaves out a portion. The sample has over 50,000 clones, roughly 91% seen once. The rearrangement uses TRBV7-3 and TRBJ2-5; a possible D gene is TRBD2 (5 bases). Input material: peripheral blood. This receptor was obtained from a man aged 50-59 years with active COVID-19. For the CDR3, the DNA is TGTGCCAGCAGCTTAAAAGGCGTCGCGGGCCATTTTACACCCCAGTACTTC. Translation gives CASSLKGVAGHFTPQYF.